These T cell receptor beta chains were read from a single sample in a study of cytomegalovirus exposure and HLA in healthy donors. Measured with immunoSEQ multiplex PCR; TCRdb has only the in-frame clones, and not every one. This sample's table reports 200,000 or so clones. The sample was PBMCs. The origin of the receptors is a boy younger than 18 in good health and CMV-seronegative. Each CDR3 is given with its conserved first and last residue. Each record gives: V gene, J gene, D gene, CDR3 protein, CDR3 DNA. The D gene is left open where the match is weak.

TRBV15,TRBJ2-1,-,CATSRVGGTAVYEQFF,TGTGCCACCAGCAGAGTGGGCGGGACCGCAGTGTATGAGCAGTTCTTC
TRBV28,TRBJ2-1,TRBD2,CASSTPGLADYNEQFF,TGTGCCAGCAGCACGCCGGGACTAGCGGATTACAATGAGCAGTTCTTC
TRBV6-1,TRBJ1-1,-,CASMWGLNTEAFF,TGTGCCAGCATGTGGGGGCTGAACACTGAAGCTTTCTTT
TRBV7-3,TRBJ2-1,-,CASSLTVTNARREQFF,TGTGCCAGCAGCTTAACGGTAACTAACGCTAGGCGGGAGCAGTTCTTC
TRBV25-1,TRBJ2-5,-,CASSELANPETQYF,TGTGCCAGCAGTGAATTGGCAAATCCAGAGACCCAGTACTTC
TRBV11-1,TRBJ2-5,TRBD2,CASSLTGGPETQYF,TGTGCCAGCAGCTTAACGGGGGGGCCGGAGACCCAGTACTTC
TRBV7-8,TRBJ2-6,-,CASSLPYGGANVLTF,TGTGCCAGCAGCTTACCATACGGTGGGGCCAACGTCCTGACTTTC
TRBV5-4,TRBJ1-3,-,CASSLDEVWSDTIYF,TGTGCCAGCAGCTTGGACGAGGTGTGGTCAGACACCATATATTTT
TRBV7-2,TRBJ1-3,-,CASSGQTSGNTIYF,TGTGCCAGCAGCGGACAGACCTCTGGAAACACCATATATTTT
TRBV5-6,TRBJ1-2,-,CASSLGGPYGYTF,TGTGCCAGCAGCTTGGGGGGGCCCTATGGCTACACCTTC
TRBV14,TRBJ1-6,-,CASSLTGTASPLHF,TGTGCCAGCAGCCTTACAGGGACGGCTTCACCCCTCCACTTT
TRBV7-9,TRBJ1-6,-,CASSAESYSPLHF,TGTGCCAGCTCCGCGGAGTCCTATTCACCCCTCCACTTT
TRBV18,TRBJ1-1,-,CASSEIKNTEAFF,TGTGCCAGCTCAGAGATAAAGAACACTGAAGCTTTCTTT
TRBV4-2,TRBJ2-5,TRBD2,CASSQDIGSGGIQETQYF,TGTGCCAGCAGCCAAGATATCGGAAGCGGGGGGATACAAGAGACCCAGTACTTC
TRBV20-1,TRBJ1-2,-,CSAWAFYGYTF,TGCAGTGCTTGGGCCTTTTATGGCTACACCTTC
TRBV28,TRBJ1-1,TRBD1,CASRPGYRGKDTEAFF,TGTGCCAGCAGGCCTGGATACAGGGGGAAGGACACTGAAGCTTTCTTT
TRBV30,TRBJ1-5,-,CACHTGGTHQPQHF,TGTGCCTGCCACACGGGCGGGACCCATCAGCCCCAGCATTTT
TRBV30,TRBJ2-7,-,CAWPWAIGYEQYF,TGTGCCTGGCCTTGGGCAATCGGCTACGAGCAGTACTTC
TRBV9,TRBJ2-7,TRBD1,CASSVGGTGDKYEQYF,TGTGCCAGCAGCGTAGGAGGGACAGGGGATAAATACGAGCAGTACTTC
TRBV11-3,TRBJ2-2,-,CASSPPRGSTGELFF,TGTGCCAGCAGCCCCCCCCGGGGGTCCACCGGGGAGCTGTTTTTT
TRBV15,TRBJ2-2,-,CATSIHDWNTGELFF,TGTGCCACCAGCATCCACGACTGGAACACCGGGGAGCTGTTTTTT
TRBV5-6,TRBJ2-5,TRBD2,CASSQWTRRAQETQYF,TGTGCCAGCAGCCAATGGACTAGGAGGGCTCAAGAGACCCAGTACTTC
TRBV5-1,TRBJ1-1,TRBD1,CASSPDRGLNRMAFF,TGCGCCAGCAGCCCGGACAGGGGGCTTAATAGGATGGCTTTCTTT
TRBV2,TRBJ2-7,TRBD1,CASSVEQGAYEQYF,TGTGCCAGCAGTGTTGAACAGGGGGCCTACGAGCAGTACTTC
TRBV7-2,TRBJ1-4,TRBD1,CASSFSGTEVRKLFF,TGTGCCAGCAGCTTTTCGGGGACAGAGGTTAGAAAACTGTTTTTT
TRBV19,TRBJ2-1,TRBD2,CASSNSTEWLAVSYNEQFF,TGTGCCAGTAGTAACTCAACGGAATGGCTAGCGGTCTCCTACAATGAGCAGTTCTTC
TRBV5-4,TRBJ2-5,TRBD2,CASSWGAGGSQETQYF,TGTGCCAGCAGCTGGGGAGCGGGGGGGTCCCAAGAGACCCAGTACTTC
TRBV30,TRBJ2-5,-,CAWGSYQETQYF,TGTGCCTGGGGGAGTTACCAAGAGACCCAGTACTTC
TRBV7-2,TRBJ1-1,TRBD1,CASSRFDRVRLEAFF,TGTGCCAGCAGCCGATTCGACAGGGTCCGCCTTGAAGCTTTCTTT
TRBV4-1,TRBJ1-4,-,CASSQDRATNEKLFF,TGCGCCAGCAGCCAAGATAGAGCAACTAATGAAAAACTGTTTTTT
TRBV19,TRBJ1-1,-,CASSPGRTEAFF,TGTGCCAGTAGTCCAGGGAGGACTGAAGCTTTCTTT